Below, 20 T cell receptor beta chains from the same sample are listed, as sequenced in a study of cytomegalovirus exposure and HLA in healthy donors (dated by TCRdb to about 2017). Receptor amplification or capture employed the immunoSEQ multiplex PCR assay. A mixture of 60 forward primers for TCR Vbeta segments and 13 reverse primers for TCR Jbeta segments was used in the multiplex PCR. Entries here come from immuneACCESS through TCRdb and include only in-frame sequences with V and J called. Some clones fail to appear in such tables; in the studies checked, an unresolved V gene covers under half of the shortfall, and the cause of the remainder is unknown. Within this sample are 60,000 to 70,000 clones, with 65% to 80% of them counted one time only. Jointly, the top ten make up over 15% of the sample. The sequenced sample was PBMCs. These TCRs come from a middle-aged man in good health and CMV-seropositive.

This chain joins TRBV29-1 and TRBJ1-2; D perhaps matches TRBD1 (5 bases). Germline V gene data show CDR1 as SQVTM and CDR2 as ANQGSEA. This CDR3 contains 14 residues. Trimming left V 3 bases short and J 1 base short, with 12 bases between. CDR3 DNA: TGCAGCGTTGACCGGGACGGGAGTAACTATGGCTACACCTTC. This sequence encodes CSVDRDGSNYGYTF.

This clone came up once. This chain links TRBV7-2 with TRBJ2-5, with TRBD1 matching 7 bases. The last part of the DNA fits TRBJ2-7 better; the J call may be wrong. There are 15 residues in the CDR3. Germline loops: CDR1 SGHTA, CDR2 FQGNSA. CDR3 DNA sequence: TGTGCCAGCAGCCCCGAAAACAGGGGATCCTACGAGCAGTACTTC. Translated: CASSPENRGSYEQYF.

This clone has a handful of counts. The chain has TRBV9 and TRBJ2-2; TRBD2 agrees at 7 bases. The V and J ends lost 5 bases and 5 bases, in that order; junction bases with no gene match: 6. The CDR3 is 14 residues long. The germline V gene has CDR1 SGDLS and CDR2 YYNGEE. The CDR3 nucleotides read TGTGCCAGCAGGCGGCAGGGAGGGACCGGGGAGCTGTTTTTT. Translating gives CASRRQGGTGELFF.

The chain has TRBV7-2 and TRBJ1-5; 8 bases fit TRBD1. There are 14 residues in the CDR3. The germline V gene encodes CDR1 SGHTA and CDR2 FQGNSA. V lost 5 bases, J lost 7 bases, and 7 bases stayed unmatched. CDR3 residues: CASSTDRAPQPQHF. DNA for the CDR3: TGTGCCAGCAGCACGGACAGGGCCCCCCAGCCCCAGCATTTT.

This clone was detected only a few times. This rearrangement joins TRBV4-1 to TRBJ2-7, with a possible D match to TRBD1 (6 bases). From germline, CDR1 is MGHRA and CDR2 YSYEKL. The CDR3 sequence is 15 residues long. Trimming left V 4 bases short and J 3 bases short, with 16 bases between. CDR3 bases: TGCGCCAGCAGCCCCCGCGAGGACAGTTTCTACGAGCAGTACTTC. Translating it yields CASSPREDSFYEQYF.

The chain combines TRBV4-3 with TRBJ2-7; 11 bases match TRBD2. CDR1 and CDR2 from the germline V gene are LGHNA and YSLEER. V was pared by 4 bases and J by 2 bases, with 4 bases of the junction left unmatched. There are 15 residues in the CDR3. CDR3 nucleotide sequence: TGCGCCAGCAGCCCCGGGACTAGCGGTACCTACGAGCAGTACTTC. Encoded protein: CASSPGTSGTYEQYF.

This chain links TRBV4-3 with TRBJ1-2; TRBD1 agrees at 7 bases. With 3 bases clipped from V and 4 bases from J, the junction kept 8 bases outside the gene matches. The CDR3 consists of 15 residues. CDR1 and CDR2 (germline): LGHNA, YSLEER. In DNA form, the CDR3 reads TGCGCCAGCAGCCACAGACAGGGAACATCCTATGGCTACACCTTC. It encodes CASSHRQGTSYGYTF.

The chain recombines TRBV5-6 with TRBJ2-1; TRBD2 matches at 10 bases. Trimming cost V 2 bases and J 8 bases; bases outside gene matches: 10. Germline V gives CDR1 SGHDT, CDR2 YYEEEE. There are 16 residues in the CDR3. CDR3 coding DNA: TGTGCCAGCAGCTTAGGTTCTAGCGGGAGAGGGGATGAGCAGTTCTTC. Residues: CASSLGSSGRGDEQFF. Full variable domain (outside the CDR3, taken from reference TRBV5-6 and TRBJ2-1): DAGVTQSPTHLIKTRGQQVTLRCSPKSGHDTVSWYQQALGQGPQFIFQYYEEEERQRGNFPDRFSGHQFPNYSSELNVNALLLGDSALYLCASSLGSSGRGDEQFFGPGTRLTVL.

The CDR3 here is CASSTGTGGSEKLFF. The CDR3, as DNA: TGTGCCAGCAGCACCGGGACAGGGGGTTCTGAAAAACTGTTTTTT. The V call is TRBV6-8, the J call TRBJ1-4; 11 nucleotides align to TRBD1. This CDR3 has 15 residues. Germline assignment: CDR1 MNHGY and CDR2 SAAAGT. Losses at the gene ends were 6 bases for V and 7 bases for J; bases not matched to a gene: 7.

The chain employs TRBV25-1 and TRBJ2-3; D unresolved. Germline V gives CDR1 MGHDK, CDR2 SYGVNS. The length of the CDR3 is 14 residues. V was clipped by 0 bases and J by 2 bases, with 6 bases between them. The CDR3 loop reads CASSEYPHTDTQYF. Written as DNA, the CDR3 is TGTGCCAGCAGTGAATACCCACACACAGATACGCAGTATTTT.

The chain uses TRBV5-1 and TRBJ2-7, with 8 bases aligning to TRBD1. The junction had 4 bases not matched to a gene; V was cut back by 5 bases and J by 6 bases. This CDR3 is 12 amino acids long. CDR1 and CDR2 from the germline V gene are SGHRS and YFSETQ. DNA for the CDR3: TGCGCCAGCAGTCCCACAGGGGGCGAGCAGTACTTC. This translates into CASSPTGGEQYF.

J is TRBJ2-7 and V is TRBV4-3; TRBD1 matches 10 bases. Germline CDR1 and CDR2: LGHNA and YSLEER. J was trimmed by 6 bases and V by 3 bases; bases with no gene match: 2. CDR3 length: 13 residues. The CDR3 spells CASSQGQGTEQYF. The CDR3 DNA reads TGCGCCAGCAGCCAGGGACAGGGGACCGAGCAGTACTTC.

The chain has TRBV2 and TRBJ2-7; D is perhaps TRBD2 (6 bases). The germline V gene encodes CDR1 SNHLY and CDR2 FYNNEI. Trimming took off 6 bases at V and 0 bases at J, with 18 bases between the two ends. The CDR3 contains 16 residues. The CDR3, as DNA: TGTGCCAGCAGGCCTCGTAGGAGGGAGGACTCCTACGAGCAGTACTTC. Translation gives CASRPRRREDSYEQYF.

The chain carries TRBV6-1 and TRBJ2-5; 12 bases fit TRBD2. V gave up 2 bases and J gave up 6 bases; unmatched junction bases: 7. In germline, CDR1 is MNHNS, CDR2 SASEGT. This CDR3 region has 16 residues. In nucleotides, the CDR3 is TGTGCCAGCAGTGAACTCGCTAGCGGGGGGGAGAAGACCCAGTACTTC. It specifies CASSELASGGEKTQYF.

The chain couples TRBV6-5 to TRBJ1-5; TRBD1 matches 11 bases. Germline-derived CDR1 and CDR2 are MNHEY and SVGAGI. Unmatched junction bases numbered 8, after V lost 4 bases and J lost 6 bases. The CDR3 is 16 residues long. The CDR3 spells CASSSSGQGEGQPQHF. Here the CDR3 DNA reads TGTGCCAGCAGTTCATCGGGACAGGGGGAGGGTCAGCCCCAGCATTTT.

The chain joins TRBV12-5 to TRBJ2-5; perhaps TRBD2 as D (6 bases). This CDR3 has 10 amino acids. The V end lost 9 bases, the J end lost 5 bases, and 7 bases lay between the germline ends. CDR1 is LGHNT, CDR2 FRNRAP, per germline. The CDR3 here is CASSGETQYF. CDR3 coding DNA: TGTGCTAGCAGCGGGGAGACCCAGTACTTC.

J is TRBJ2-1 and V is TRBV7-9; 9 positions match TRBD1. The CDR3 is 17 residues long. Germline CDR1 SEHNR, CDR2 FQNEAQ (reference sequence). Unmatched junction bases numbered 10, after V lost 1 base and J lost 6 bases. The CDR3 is CASSLVVDRGYLNEQFF. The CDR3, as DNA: TGTGCCAGCAGCTTAGTTGTCGACAGGGGGTATCTCAATGAGCAGTTCTTC. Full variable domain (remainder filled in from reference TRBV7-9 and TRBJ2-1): DTGVSQNPRHKITKRGQNVTFRCDPISEHNRLYWYRQTLGQGPEFLTYFQNEAQLEKSRLLSDRFSAERPKGSFSTLEIQRTEQGDSAMYLCASSLVVDRGYLNEQFFGPGTRLTVL.

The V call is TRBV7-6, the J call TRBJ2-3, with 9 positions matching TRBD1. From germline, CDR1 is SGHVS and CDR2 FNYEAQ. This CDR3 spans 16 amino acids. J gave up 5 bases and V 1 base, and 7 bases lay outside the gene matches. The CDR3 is CASSLVTDRGRDTQYF. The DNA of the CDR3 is TGTGCCAGCAGCTTAGTAACGGACAGGGGAAGAGATACGCAGTATTTT.

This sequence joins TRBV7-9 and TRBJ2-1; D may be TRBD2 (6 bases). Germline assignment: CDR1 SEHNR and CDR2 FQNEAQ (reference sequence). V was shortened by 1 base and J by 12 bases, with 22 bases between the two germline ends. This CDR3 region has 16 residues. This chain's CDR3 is CASSLGGGGKARGQFF. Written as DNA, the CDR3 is TGTGCCAGCAGCTTAGGAGGTGGCGGGAAGGCACGAGGGCAGTTCTTC.

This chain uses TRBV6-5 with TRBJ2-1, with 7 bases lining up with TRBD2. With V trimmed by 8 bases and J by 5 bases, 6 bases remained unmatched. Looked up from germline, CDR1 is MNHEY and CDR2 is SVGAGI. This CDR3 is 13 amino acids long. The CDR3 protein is CASGTSANNEQFF. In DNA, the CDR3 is TGTGCCAGCGGTACTAGCGCTAACAATGAGCAGTTCTTC.